The 20 T cell receptor beta chains reported below all come from one sample, sequenced in a study of tumor-infiltrating lymphocytes in primary liver carcinoma. From 500 to 600 ng of total RNA, TCR beta-specific cDNA was reverse-transcribed using a constant-region primer. The TCR beta library was amplified through three nested multiplex PCR rounds in a modified ARM-PCR procedure. The study ran its first two PCR rounds for approximately 11 cycles each, using TRBV1-TRBV30 forward primers and a C-beta reverse primer. MiXCR, applied by TCRdb to the multiplex PCR reads, yields one record per CDR3 protein. The sample consists of 300,000 to 350,000 distinct CDR3 sequences, roughly two thirds of them appearing once. Alongside blood RNA obtained from unsorted whole blood, germline DNA was also extracted. Input material: peripheral blood. The receptors were gathered from a middle-aged man with primary liver carcinoma and hepatitis B virus infection.

The chain combines TRBV10-2 with TRBJ2-2, with a tentative D call TRBD2 (5 bases). CDR1 and CDR2 (germline): WSHSY, SAAADI. This CDR3 has 13 amino acids. V lost 5 bases, J lost 7 bases, and 11 bases lay in between. In DNA form, the CDR3 reads TGCGCCAGCAGTAAGCCCGGGATCGGGGAGCTGTTTTTT. Protein product: CASSKPGIGELFF.

This clonotype was found many times. The genes are TRBV29-1 and TRBJ1-2; 7 positions agree with TRBD1. The CDR3 covers 14 residues. V was clipped by 4 bases and J by 2 bases; unmatched bases: 7. Germline V lookup: CDR1 SQVTM, CDR2 ANQGSEA. CDR3 protein: CSVVGGGTNYGYTF. DNA of the CDR3: TGCAGCGTTGTCGGAGGGGGCACAAACTATGGCTACACCTTC.

A word on this clonotype: A much larger clone differs from this one at a single base, so this may be a read error. The chain carries TRBV5-4 and TRBJ2-3; D remains unclear. The CDR3 has 13 amino acids. Germline CDR1 SGHNT, CDR2 YYREEE (reference sequence). The CDR3: CASSTQGKDRQYF. In nucleotides, the CDR3 is TGTGCCAGCAGCACACAAGGGAAGGATAGGCAGTATTTT.

The gene calls are TRBV5-1 and TRBJ2-7; D uncertain. The CDR3 loop spans 14 amino acids. Trimming left V 5 bases short and J 5 bases short, with 17 bases between. The germline V gene encodes CDR1 SGHRS and CDR2 YFSETQ. The CDR3, as DNA: TGCGCCAGCAGTACCGACAACGGGTCCCACGAGCAGTACTTC. Translating it yields CASSTDNGSHEQYF.

V usage is TRBV6-5 and J usage is TRBJ1-1; D perhaps matches TRBD1 (6 bases). The CDR3 has 14 amino acids. Trimming removed 7 bases at V and 2 bases at J, with 14 bases between. In germline, CDR1 is MNHEY, CDR2 SVGAGI. The DNA of the CDR3 is TGTGCCAGCACCTCCGGGACACAAAACACTGAAGCTTTCTTT. This translates into CASTSGTQNTEAFF.

This clonotype has only one observation. The gene calls are TRBV5-1 and TRBJ2-7; the match to TRBD1 covers 11 bases. After removal of 2 bases from V and 6 bases from J, the junction contained 4 bases not matched to a gene. This CDR3 has 14 residues. Germline values: CDR1 SGHRS, CDR2 YFSETQ. The CDR3 sequence: CASSFGTGGFEQYF. Written as DNA, the CDR3 is TGCGCCAGCAGCTTCGGGACAGGGGGGTTCGAGCAGTACTTC.

The V call is TRBV7-9, the J call TRBJ2-5; D ambiguous. The germline V and J ends were trimmed by 10 bases and 3 bases, with 12 bases remaining between them. CDR1 SEHNR and CDR2 FQNEAQ come from the germline V gene (reference sequence). The CDR3 runs 12 residues. The CDR3 coding sequence is TGTGCCACACAAGGAACCGAAGAGACCCAGTACTTC. Translating it yields CATQGTEETQYF.

On this clonotype: A read error is possible here, since a much larger clone lies one base away. The chain carries TRBV6-6 and TRBJ1-5; D uncertain. Germline loops: CDR1 MNHNY, CDR2 SVGAGI (reference sequence). The CDR3 consists of 13 residues. CDR3 protein: CASSYGENQSQHF. The CDR3 bases are TGTGCCAGCAGTTACGGGGAAAATCAGTCCCAGCATTTT.

Comments on this clonotype: A read error may account for a junction end that differs from germline. The chain recombines TRBV5-4 with TRBJ2-7; no definite D call. The CDR3 spans 13 residues. Germline V gene data show CDR1 as SGHNT and CDR2 as YYREEE (reference sequence). The CDR3 DNA reads TGTGCCAACAGCTTAACAAGCCAGCCGGTTTTGTACTTC. Its translation is CANSLTSQPVLYF.

Comment on this clonotype: A read error may be the cause here, since a much bigger clone is one base away. The J gene is TRBJ1-4, the V gene TRBV6-1, with unresolved D. Trimming removed 5 bases from V and 0 bases from J, with 7 bases in between. The CDR3 spans 14 residues. The germline V gene encodes CDR1 MNHNS and CDR2 SASEGT. DNA for the CDR3: TGTGCCAGCAGTTTGATATCAACTAATGAAAAACTGTTTTTT. It encodes CASSLISTNEKLFF.

A few counts support this clonotype. The chain couples TRBV7-8 to TRBJ2-4; 9 positions match TRBD1. The length of the CDR3 is 16 residues. Per the germline V gene, CDR1 is SGHVS and CDR2 is FQNEAQ. Trimming removed 5 bases from V and 3 bases from J; junction bases left unmatched: 8. CDR3 DNA: TGTGCCAGCAGCCCGCGCGGACAGGGGAGCAAAAACATTCAGTACTTC. This encodes CASSPRGQGSKNIQYF.

This chain connects TRBV7-9 to TRBJ2-7; 11 positions agree with TRBD2. The CDR3 runs 18 residues. CDR1 and CDR2 from the germline V gene are SEHNR and FQNEAQ (reference sequence). Losses at the gene ends were 4 bases for V and 0 bases for J; bases not matched to a gene: 11. CDR3 loop: CASSSLGLAASPSYEQYF. The DNA for the CDR3 is TGTGCCAGCAGCTCCCTGGGACTAGCGGCATCCCCCTCCTACGAGCAGTACTTC.

The rearrangement uses TRBV28 and TRBJ1-2, with 11 positions matching TRBD1. The CDR3 consists of 15 residues. J gave up 2 bases and V 5 bases, and 4 bases lay outside the gene matches. From germline, CDR1 is MDHEN and CDR2 SYDVKM. The CDR3 is CASSRWTGGNYGYTF. Written as DNA, the CDR3 is TGTGCCAGCAGTCGCTGGACAGGGGGCAACTATGGCTACACCTTC.

Points on this clonotype: This may come from a read error, since a much larger clone is one base off. The CDR3 is CVSSYSSGQGSNEQYF. CDR3 coding DNA: TGTGTCAGCAGTTACTCATCGGGACAGGGGTCCAACGAGCAGTACTTC. This chain connects TRBV6-5 to TRBJ2-7; 10 nucleotides agree with TRBD1. Germline V gene lookup returns CDR1 MNHEY and CDR2 SVGAGI. This CDR3 region has 16 residues.

About this clonotype itself: A junction end diverges from the germline sequence, so it may reflect a read error. The chain carries TRBV5-5 and TRBJ2-2, with D uncertain. Germline V gives CDR1 SGHKS, CDR2 YYEKEE (reference sequence). The CDR3 runs 13 residues. CDR3 sequence (DNA): TGTGCCAACAGCTTGCTGGAAACCGGGGAGCTGTTTTTT. Encoded protein: CANSLLETGELFF.

This clonotype was detected only once. At one of its ends the junction is not consistent with the germline gene, which may arise from a read error. The chain recombines TRBV5-1 with TRBJ2-7, with D possibly TRBD1 on 6 matching bases. The CDR3 runs to 15 residues. The germline V gene has CDR1 SGHRS and CDR2 YFSETQ. The CDR3 sequence: CASSLSSGHLYERYF. The CDR3 coding sequence is TGCGCCAGCAGCTTGTCATCGGGACACCTCTACGAGCGGTACTTC.

The J gene is TRBJ2-1, the V gene TRBV11-1, with D possibly being TRBD2 (5 bases). The V gene lost 7 bases and the J gene lost 9 bases, with 31 bases spanning the gap. Germline CDR1 is SGHAT and CDR2 is FQDESV (reference sequence). The CDR3 runs to 18 residues. Here the CDR3 reads CASTTSPGKLGAVSEQFF. For the CDR3, the DNA is TGTGCCAGCACTACCTCTCCCGGGAAGTTGGGCGCGGTTAGTGAGCAGTTCTTC.

In the case of this clonotype: Relative to the germline gene, one junction end is altered; a read error may explain this. This chain links TRBV11-2 with TRBJ2-7, with 10 bases that match TRBD1. CDR3 length: 14 residues. The V gene's germline CDR1 is SGHAT and CDR2 FQNNGV. Here the CDR3 reads CANRSGTGDYEQYF. CDR3 in DNA: TGCGCCAACAGGTCCGGGACAGGGGACTACGAGCAGTACTTC.

This chain uses TRBV6-2 or TRBV6-3 with TRBJ2-5; D call uncertain. The germline CDR1 and CDR2 sequences are MNHEY and SVGEGT. This CDR3 contains 12 residues. The V end was cut by 6 bases, the J end by 1 base, with 6 bases between. CDR3 sequence reads: CASSTSQETQYF. In DNA, the CDR3 is TGTGCCAGCAGCACCTCCCAAGAGACCCAGTACTTC.

Details on this clonotype: This sequence may be a read error, since a much larger clone differs from it by one base. This chain connects TRBV6-6 to TRBJ2-1; D possibly corresponds to TRBD1 (5 bases). Germline loops: CDR1 MNHNY, CDR2 SVGAGI (reference sequence). CDR3 size: 14 residues. The CDR3 DNA is TGTGCCAGCAGTTATCGGACATTCTACAATGTGCAGTTCTTC. This encodes CASSYRTFYNVQFF.